This entry describes one T cell receptor (beta chain). To make TCR beta libraries, researchers used iRepertoire HTBI primers and Arm-PCR of CDR3 regions. TCRdb called the multiplex PCR reads again in MiXCR, with one record for every CDR3 protein. This sample has over 300,000 distinct CDR3 sequences; around a fifth occur once, and the top ten carry less than 35%. Time point specified: persistent/refractory GD, antithyroid drugs over 5 years with positive TRAb. Preparation of the TCR library used RNA extracted from PBMCs. This sample is part of a study of regulatory T cells in long-lasting Graves disease. Per germline, CDR1 SGHTA and CDR2 FQGNSA. The CDR3 runs 17 residues. V was pared by 0 bases and J by 1 base, with 12 bases between.

The source is a female donor with Graves disease. The sample in question was peripheral blood mononuclear cells (PBMCs), obtained when the disease was refractory, from a patient treated with antithyroid drugs. The rearrangement joins TRBV7-2 to TRBJ2-2; D is perhaps TRBD1 (5 bases). The CDR3 DNA reads as TGTGCCAGCAGCTTAGCCCAGGGTCTTAGGAACACCGGGGAGCTGTTTTTT. As protein: CASSLAQGLRNTGELFF. Based on the CDR3 plus reference TRBV7-2 and TRBJ2-2, the full variable domain is GAGVSQSPSNKVTEKGKDVELRCDPISGHTALYWYRQSLGQGLEFLIYFQGNSAPDKSGLPSDRFSAERTGGSVSTLTIQRTQQEDSAVYLCASSLAQGLRNTGELFFGEGSRLTVL.